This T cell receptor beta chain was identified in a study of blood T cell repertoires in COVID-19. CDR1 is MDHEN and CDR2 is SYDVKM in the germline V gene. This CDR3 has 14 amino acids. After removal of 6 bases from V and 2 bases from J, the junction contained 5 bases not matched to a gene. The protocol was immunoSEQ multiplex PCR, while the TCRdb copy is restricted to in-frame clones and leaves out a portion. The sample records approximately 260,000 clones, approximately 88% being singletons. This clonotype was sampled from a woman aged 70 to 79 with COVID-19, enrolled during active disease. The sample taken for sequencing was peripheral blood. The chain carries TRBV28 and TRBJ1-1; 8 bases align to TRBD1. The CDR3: CASRTDRDNTEAFF. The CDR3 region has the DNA TGTGCCAGCAGAACGGACAGGGATAACACTGAAGCTTTCTTT.